The subject of this entry is one T cell receptor (beta chain). Its antigen is not identified. The data stem from a study of radiotherapy plus CTLA-4 blockade in lung cancer. The wider study: Objective responses were observed in 15% to 20% of patients, and disease control was achieved by approximately 34%.

Repertoires were generated with immunoSEQ multiplex PCR, while TCRdb's copy carries only in-frame clones and drops some. The sample records 30,000 to 50,000 clones, just under 80% being singletons. Regarding the study as a whole: Once radiotherapy plus ipilimumab had been given, TCR clones derived from tumor expanded in blood.

The sequence was collected from a human donor with non-small cell lung cancer that progressed on radiotherapy plus ipilimumab. The sample consisted of peripheral blood, taken from a patient treated with radiotherapy plus ipilimumab.

The CDR3 is CASSNLGGASSYNEQFF. In DNA form, the CDR3 reads TGTGCCAGCAGCAACTTAGGGGGTGCGAGCTCCTACAATGAGCAGTTCTTC. This chain joins TRBV2 and TRBJ2-1; a weak D match, TRBD1 (6 bases). The CDR3 runs to 17 residues. V lost 6 bases, J lost 0 bases, and 18 bases lay in between. Germline V gives CDR1 SNHLY, CDR2 FYNNEI.